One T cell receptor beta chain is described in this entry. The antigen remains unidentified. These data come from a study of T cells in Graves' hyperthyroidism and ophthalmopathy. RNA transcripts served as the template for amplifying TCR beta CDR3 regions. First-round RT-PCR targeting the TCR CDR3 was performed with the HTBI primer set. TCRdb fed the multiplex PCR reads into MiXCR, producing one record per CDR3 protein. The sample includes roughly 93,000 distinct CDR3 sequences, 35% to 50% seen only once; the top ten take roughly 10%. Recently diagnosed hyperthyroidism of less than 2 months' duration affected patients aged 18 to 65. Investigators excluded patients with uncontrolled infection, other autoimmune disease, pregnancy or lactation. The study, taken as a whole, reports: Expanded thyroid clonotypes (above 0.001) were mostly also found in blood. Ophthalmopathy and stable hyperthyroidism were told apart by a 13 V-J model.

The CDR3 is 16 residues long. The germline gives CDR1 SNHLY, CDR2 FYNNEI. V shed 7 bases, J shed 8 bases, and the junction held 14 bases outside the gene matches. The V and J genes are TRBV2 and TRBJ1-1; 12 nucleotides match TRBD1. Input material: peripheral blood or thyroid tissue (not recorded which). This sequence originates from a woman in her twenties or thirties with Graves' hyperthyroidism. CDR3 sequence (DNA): TGTGCCAGCACACCTCCGGGACAGGGGGCAAACGCCGAAGCTTTCTTT. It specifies CASTPPGQGANAEAFF.